This is a list of T cell receptor beta chains from one sample in a study of cytomegalovirus exposure and HLA in healthy donors. The method was immunoSEQ multiplex PCR; TCRdb's version includes in-frame clones alone and lacks a portion of them. The table shows some 210,000 clones, with roughly four fifths occurring only once. Sequencing was done on a sample of PBMCs. These receptors originate from a woman in her 50s in good health and CMV-seropositive. CDR3s include the opening cysteine and the closing phenylalanine or tryptophan. D genes are given only for firm matches. The size entry is marked missing in some rows and otherwise reads once, few, many or a size class.

v_gene	d_gene	j_gene	abundance	CDR3aa	CDR3nt
TRBV6-5	TRBD2	TRBJ2-1	.	CASSSPSGGNYNEQFF	TGTGCCAGCAGTTCACCAAGCGGGGGGAACTACAATGAGCAGTTCTTC
TRBV5-1	TRBD1	TRBJ1-4	.	CASSRDSLTTNEKLFF	TGCGCCAGCAGCCGGGACAGTTTAACAACTAATGAAAAACTGTTTTTT
TRBV5-1	TRBD1	TRBJ1-5	.	CASSLSQGQPQHF	TGCGCCAGCAGCTTGTCACAGGGGCAGCCCCAGCATTTT
TRBV2	TRBD2	TRBJ2-2	.	CARAGASGDGELFF	TGTGCCAGAGCAGGTGCCAGCGGGGACGGGGAGCTGTTTTTT
TRBV10-3	TRBD2	TRBJ2-7	.	CAIRPGTSGVGEQYF	TGTGCCATCAGGCCCGGGACTAGCGGGGTGGGCGAGCAGTACTTC
TRBV6-5	TRBD1	TRBJ1-1	few	CASRQDRGLTEAFF	TGTGCCAGCAGACAGGACAGGGGGCTTACTGAAGCTTTCTTT
TRBV30	.	TRBJ2-7	.	CAWSVPSRGYEQYF	TGTGCCTGGAGTGTACCGTCCAGGGGCTACGAGCAGTACTTC
TRBV29-1	TRBD1	TRBJ2-3	.	CSVDLGQGTDTQYF	TGCAGCGTTGATTTGGGACAGGGGACAGATACGCAGTATTTT
TRBV18	TRBD1	TRBJ2-3	.	CASSPPTGLPTDTQYF	TGTGCCAGCTCACCACCGACAGGGCTACCCACAGATACGCAGTATTTT
TRBV7-2	.	TRBJ2-7	.	CASSIGVSYEQYF	TGTGCCAGCAGTATAGGGGTAAGCTACGAGCAGTACTTC
TRBV5-1	TRBD1	TRBJ1-5	.	CASSPDRGDQPQHF	TGCGCCAGCAGCCCAGACAGGGGCGATCAGCCCCAGCATTTT
TRBV9	.	TRBJ1-4	.	CASSVATTNEKLFF	TGTGCCAGCAGCGTAGCTACAACTAATGAAAAACTGTTTTTT
TRBV7-9	.	TRBJ1-1	.	CASSFLKSYTEAFF	TGTGCCAGCAGCTTCCTAAAAAGTTACACTGAAGCTTTCTTT
TRBV2	.	TRBJ2-1	.	CASSEEAGSYNEQFF	TGTGCCAGCAGTGAAGAAGCGGGTTCCTACAATGAGCAGTTCTTC
TRBV7-3	TRBD2	TRBJ2-1	.	CASSVVAGGSYNEQFF	TGTGCCAGCAGCGTCGTAGCGGGGGGGTCCTACAATGAGCAGTTCTTC
TRBV4-3	TRBD2	TRBJ2-1	.	CASSQDFITGLAGDGEQFF	TGCGCCAGCAGCCAAGACTTTATCACCGGACTAGCGGGGGATGGTGAGCAGTTCTTC
TRBV10-3	.	TRBJ2-1	once	CAISENTREQFF	TGTGCCATCAGTGAAAATACTAGAGAGCAGTTCTTC
TRBV5-8	.	TRBJ2-7	.	CASSLGLRITTYEQYF	TGTGCCAGCAGCTTGGGACTCCGGATAACGACCTACGAGCAGTACTTC
TRBV6-4	TRBD1	TRBJ1-2	.	CASSSTAGTATNYGYTF	TGTGCCAGCAGCTCGACCGCGGGGACAGCGACTAACTATGGCTACACCTTC
TRBV2	.	TRBJ2-7	.	CASSARGNHEQYF	TGTGCCAGCAGTGCTAGAGGGAACCACGAGCAGTACTTC
TRBV27	TRBD1	TRBJ1-2	.	CASSRPGTGPGGYTF	TGTGCCAGCAGTCGTCCCGGGACAGGGCCTGGGGGCTACACCTTC
TRBV6-1	.	TRBJ1-2	once	CASSPTGEGYTF	TGTGCCAGCAGTCCGACAGGCGAGGGCTACACCTTC
TRBV30	.	TRBJ2-7	.	CAWSVRGEQYF	TGTGCCTGGAGTGTACGGGGCGAGCAGTACTTC
TRBV28	TRBD1	TRBJ1-5	.	CASSLRLRDSNQPQHF	TGTGCCAGCAGTCTTAGGCTCCGGGACAGTAATCAGCCCCAGCATTTT
TRBV6-5	.	TRBJ1-1	.	CASTMGAGNTEAFF	TGTGCCAGCACGATGGGCGCCGGGAACACTGAAGCTTTCTTT
TRBV9	.	TRBJ2-6	.	CASSVDPFSGANVLTF	TGTGCCAGCAGCGTAGATCCCTTCTCTGGGGCCAACGTCCTGACTTTC
TRBV5-1	.	TRBJ2-3	.	CASTQGGSTDTQYF	TGCGCCAGCACCCAAGGGGGTTCCACAGATACGCAGTATTTT
TRBV28	TRBD1	TRBJ2-3	.	CASSFVPGTGGPNTDTQYF	TGTGCCAGCAGTTTCGTCCCCGGGACAGGGGGGCCTAACACAGATACGCAGTATTTT
TRBV18	TRBD2	TRBJ2-5	.	CASSPSLAGDETQYF	TGTGCCAGCTCACCGTCTCTAGCGGGGGACGAGACCCAGTACTTC
TRBV7-8	.	TRBJ1-4	.	CASSRRGGRTNEKLFF	TGTGCCAGCAGCCGACGGGGGGGGCGGACGAATGAAAAACTGTTTTTT
TRBV7-2	TRBD1	TRBJ2-7	.	CASSLTGEYEQYF	TGTGCCAGCAGCCTGACAGGGGAGTACGAGCAGTACTTC
TRBV7-9	.	TRBJ1-1	.	CASRRGNTEAFF	TGTGCCAGCCGCCGGGGAAACACTGAAGCTTTCTTT
TRBV19	.	TRBJ1-1	.	CAIKAQTNTEAFF	TGTGCCATCAAAGCACAGACGAACACTGAAGCTTTCTTT
TRBV5-4	.	TRBJ2-7	.	CASSRPGGYYEQYF	TGTGCCAGCAGCCGACCTGGAGGTTACTACGAGCAGTACTTC
TRBV18	TRBD1	TRBJ2-7	few	CASSPNRDRGDEQYF	TGTGCCAGCTCACCGAACCGGGACAGGGGAGATGAGCAGTACTTC
TRBV29-1	.	TRBJ1-2	.	CSDEDISYGYTF	TGCAGCGACGAGGACATCTCCTATGGCTACACCTTC
TRBV18	TRBD1	TRBJ1-5	.	CASSLLPGQGAYQPQHF	TGTGCCAGCTCACTTCTCCCGGGACAGGGGGCATATCAGCCCCAGCATTTT
TRBV5-1	.	TRBJ1-2	.	CASSSYGDPIYGYTF	TGCGCCAGCAGCTCCTACGGGGATCCCATCTATGGCTACACCTTC
TRBV5-1	TRBD1	TRBJ1-2	.	CASSKQGAGGYTF	TGCGCCAGCAGCAAACAGGGGGCAGGAGGCTACACCTTC
TRBV6-1	.	TRBJ1-6	once	CASSETGYNSPLHF	TGTGCCAGCAGCGAGACAGGATATAATTCACCCCTCCACTTT
TRBV2	.	TRBJ1-2	.	CASSVSGNYGYTF	TGTGCCAGCAGTGTTTCCGGGAACTATGGCTACACCTTC
TRBV6-1	TRBD1	TRBJ2-3	.	CASSPRDRSTDTQYF	TGTGCCAGCAGTCCTCGGGACAGGAGTACAGATACGCAGTATTTT
TRBV7-2	.	TRBJ2-3	.	CASSLSPRDTQYF	TGTGCCAGCAGCTTAAGCCCGAGGGATACGCAGTATTTT
TRBV6-1	.	TRBJ2-5	.	CASSWTFEETQYF	TGTGCCAGCAGTTGGACATTCGAAGAGACCCAGTACTTC
TRBV5-4	.	TRBJ1-1	.	CASSGGTVKNTEAFF	TGTGCCAGCAGCGGGGGGACGGTTAAGAACACTGAAGCTTTCTTT
TRBV19	.	TRBJ2-7	once	CASSRSGPTRSEQYF	TGTGCCAGTAGCCGATCGGGTCCTACTCGATCCGAGCAGTATTTC
TRBV5-6	.	TRBJ1-2	.	CASSIWSESYGYTF	TGTGCCAGCAGCATCTGGTCGGAGAGCTATGGCTACACCTTC
TRBV5-6	TRBD1	TRBJ2-6	.	CASSAQTGGAGANVLTF	TGTGCCAGCAGCGCCCAGACAGGGGGCGCTGGGGCCAACGTCCTGACTTTC
TRBV18	TRBD2	TRBJ2-1	.	CASSKPGTTQYNEQFF	TGTGCCAGCTCAAAACCAGGGACTACTCAATACAATGAGCAGTTCTTC
TRBV11-2	.	TRBJ1-5	.	CASSLTGSNQPQHF	TGTGCCAGCAGCCTGACAGGTAGCAATCAGCCCCAGCATTTT
TRBV7-8	.	TRBJ2-3	.	CASSFTRDTDTQYF	TGTGCCAGCAGCTTCACCAGGGACACAGATACGCAGTATTTT